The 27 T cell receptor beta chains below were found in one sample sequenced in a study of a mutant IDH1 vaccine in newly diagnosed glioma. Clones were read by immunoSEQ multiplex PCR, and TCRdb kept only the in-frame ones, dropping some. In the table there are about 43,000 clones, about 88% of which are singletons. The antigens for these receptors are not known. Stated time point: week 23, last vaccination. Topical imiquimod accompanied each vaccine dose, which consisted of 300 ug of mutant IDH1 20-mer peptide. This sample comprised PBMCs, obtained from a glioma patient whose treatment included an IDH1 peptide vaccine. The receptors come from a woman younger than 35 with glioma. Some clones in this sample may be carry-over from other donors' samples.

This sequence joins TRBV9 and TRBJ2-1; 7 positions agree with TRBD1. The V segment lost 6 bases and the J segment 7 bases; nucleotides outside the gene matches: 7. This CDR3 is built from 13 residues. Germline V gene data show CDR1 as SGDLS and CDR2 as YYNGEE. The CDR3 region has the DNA TGTGCCAGCAAGACAGGGAGTTCAAATGAGCAGTTCTTC. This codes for CASKTGSSNEQFF.

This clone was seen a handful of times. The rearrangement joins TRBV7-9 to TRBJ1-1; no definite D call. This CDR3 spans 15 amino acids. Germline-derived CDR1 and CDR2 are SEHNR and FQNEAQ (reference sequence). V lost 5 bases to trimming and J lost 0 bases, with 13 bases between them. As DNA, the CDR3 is TGTGCCAGCAGCCCCCTGTCAGGAATGAACACTGAAGCTTTCTTT. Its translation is CASSPLSGMNTEAFF.

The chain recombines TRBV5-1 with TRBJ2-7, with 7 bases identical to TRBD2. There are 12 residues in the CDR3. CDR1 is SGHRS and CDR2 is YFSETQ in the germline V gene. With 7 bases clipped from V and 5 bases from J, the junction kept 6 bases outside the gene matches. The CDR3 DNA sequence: TGCGCCAGCGTGGGGGGGGTCAACGAGCAGTACTTC. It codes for CASVGGVNEQYF.

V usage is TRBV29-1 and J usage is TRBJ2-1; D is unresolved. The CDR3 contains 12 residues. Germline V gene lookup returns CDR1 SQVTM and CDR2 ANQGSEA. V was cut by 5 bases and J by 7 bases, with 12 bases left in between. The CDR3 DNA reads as TGCAGCGTTTATGTGACCGAGAATGAGCAGTTCTTC. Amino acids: CSVYVTENEQFF.

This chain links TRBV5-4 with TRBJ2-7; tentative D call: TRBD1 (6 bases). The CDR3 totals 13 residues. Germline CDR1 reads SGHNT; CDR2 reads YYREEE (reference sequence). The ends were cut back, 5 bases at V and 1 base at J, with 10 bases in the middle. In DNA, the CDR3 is TGTGCCAGCAGGCCAGGGGAATCCTACGAGCAGTACTTC. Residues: CASRPGESYEQYF.

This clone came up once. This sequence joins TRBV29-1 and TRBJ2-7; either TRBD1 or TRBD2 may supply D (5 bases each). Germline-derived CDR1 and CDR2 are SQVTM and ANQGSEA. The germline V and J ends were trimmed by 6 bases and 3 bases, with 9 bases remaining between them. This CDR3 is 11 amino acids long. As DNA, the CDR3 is TGCAGCGTGGGGACCCACTACGAGCAGTACTTC. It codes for CSVGTHYEQYF.

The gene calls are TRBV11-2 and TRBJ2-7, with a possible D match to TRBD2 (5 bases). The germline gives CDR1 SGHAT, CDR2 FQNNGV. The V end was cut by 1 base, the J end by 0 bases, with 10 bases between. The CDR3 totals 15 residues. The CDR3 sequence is CASSLAPDYSYEQYF. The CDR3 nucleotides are TGTGCCAGCAGCTTAGCGCCCGACTACTCCTACGAGCAGTACTTC. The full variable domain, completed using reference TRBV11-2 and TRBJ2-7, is EAGVAQSPRYKIIEKRQSVAFWCNPISGHATLYWYQQILGQGPKLLIQFQNNGVVDDSQLPKDRFSAERLKGVDSTLKIQPAKLEDSAVYLCASSLAPDYSYEQYFGPGTRLTVT.

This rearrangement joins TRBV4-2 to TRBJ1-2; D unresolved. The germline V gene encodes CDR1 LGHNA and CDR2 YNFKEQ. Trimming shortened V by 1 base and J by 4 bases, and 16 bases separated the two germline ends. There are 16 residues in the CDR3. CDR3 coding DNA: TGTGCCAGCAGCCAAGTTACCGGGCTAGGGTCCTATGGCTACACCTTC. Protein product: CASSQVTGLGSYGYTF.

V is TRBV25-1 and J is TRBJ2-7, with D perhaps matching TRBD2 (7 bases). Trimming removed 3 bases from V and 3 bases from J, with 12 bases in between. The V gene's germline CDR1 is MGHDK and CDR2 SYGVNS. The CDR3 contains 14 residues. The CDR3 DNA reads TGTGCCAGCAGTGAGCCAGGGGAGGGCTACGAGCAGTACTTC. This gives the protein CASSEPGEGYEQYF.

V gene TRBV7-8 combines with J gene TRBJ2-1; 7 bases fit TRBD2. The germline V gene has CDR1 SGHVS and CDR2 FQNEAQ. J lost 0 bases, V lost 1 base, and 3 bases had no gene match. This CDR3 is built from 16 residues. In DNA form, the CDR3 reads TGTGCCAGCAGCTTAGATGGCGGGAGCTCCTACAATGAGCAGTTCTTC. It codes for CASSLDGGSSYNEQFF.

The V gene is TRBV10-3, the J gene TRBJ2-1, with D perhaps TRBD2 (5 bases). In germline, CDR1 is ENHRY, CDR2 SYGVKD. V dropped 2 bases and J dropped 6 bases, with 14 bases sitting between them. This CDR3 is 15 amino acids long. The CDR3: CAISEASPGSNEQFF. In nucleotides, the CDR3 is TGTGCCATCAGTGAGGCAAGTCCTGGGAGCAATGAGCAGTTCTTC.

Here the CDR3 reads CASSTPDRGYEAFF. CDR3 nucleotide sequence: TGTGCCAGCAGTACTCCGGACAGGGGGTACGAAGCTTTCTTT. V gene TRBV6-5 combines with J gene TRBJ1-1; TRBD1 aligns across 10 bases. The V and J ends lost 5 bases and 8 bases, in that order; junction bases with no gene match: 8. The CDR3 runs 14 residues. CDR1 MNHEY and CDR2 SVGAGI come from the germline V gene.

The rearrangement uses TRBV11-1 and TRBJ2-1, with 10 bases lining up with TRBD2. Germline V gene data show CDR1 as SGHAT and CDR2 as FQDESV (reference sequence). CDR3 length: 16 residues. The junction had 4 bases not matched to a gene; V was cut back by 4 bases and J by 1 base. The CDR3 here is CASSSSGLASYNEQFF. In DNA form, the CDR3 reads TGTGCCAGCAGCTCCTCGGGACTAGCGTCCTACAATGAGCAGTTCTTC.

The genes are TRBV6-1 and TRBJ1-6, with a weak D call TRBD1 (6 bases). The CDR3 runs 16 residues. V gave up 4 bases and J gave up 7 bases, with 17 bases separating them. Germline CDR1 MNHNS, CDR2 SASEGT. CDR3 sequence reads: CASSGHDGGGNSPLHF. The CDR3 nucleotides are TGTGCCAGCAGTGGTCATGATGGGGGCGGAAATTCACCCCTCCACTTT.

This chain's CDR3 is CASSLGRAQPQHF. CDR3 coding DNA: TGTGCCAGCAGCTTAGGTCGGGCTCAGCCCCAGCATTTT. V gene TRBV7-6 combines with J gene TRBJ1-5; the D is unclear. CDR1 and CDR2 from the germline V gene are SGHVS and FNYEAQ. The CDR3 consists of 13 residues. Trimming removed 1 base from V and 6 bases from J, with 7 bases in between.

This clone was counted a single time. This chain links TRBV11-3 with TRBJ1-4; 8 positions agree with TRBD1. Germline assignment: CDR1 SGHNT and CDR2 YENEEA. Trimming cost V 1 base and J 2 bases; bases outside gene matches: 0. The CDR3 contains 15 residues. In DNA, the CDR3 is TGTGCCAGCAGCTTAGGGACAGGGACTAATGAAAAACTGTTTTTT. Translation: CASSLGTGTNEKLFF.

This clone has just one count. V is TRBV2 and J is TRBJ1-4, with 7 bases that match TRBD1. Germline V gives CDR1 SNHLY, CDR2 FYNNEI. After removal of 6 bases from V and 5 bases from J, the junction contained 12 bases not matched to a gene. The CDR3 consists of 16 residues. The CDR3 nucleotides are TGTGCCAGCAGGGAACCGTTGGGGACAGAGAATGAAAAACTGTTTTTT. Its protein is CASREPLGTENEKLFF.

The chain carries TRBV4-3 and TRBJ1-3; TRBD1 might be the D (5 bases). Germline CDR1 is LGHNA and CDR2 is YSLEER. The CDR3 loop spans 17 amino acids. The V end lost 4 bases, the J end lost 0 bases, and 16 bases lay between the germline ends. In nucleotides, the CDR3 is TGCGCCAGCAGCCTCGGCCTCGGGGGGACCTCTGGAAACACCATATATTTT. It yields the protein CASSLGLGGTSGNTIYF.

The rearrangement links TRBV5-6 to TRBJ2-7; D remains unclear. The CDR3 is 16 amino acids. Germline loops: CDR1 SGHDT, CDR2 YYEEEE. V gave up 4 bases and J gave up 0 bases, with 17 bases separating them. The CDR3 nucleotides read TGTGCCAGCAGCGCCAAACGCCTGAGCTTCTCCTACGAGCAGTACTTC. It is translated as CASSAKRLSFSYEQYF.

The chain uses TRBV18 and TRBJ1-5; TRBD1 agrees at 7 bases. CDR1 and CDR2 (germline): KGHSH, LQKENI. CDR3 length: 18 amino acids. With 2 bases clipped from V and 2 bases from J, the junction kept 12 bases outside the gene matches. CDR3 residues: CASSPERRGPSGNQPQHF. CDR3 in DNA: TGTGCCAGCTCACCAGAGAGGAGGGGGCCCTCTGGCAATCAGCCCCAGCATTTT.

In DNA, the CDR3 is TGCGCCAGCAGCTCGAACAATTACGAGCAGTACTTC. Translation: CASSSNNYEQYF. The rearrangement links TRBV4-1 to TRBJ2-7; D not certain. Germline V gene lookup returns CDR1 MGHRA and CDR2 YSYEKL. Trimming pared 5 bases from V and 4 bases from J, leaving 9 bases between. This CDR3 is 12 amino acids long.

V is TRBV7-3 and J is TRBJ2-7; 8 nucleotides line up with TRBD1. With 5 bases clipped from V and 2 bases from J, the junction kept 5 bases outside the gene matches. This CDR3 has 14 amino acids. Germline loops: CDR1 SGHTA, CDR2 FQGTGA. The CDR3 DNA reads TGTGCCAGCAGCCCCCCAGGGGGCCCCTACGAGCAGTACTTC. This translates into CASSPPGGPYEQYF.

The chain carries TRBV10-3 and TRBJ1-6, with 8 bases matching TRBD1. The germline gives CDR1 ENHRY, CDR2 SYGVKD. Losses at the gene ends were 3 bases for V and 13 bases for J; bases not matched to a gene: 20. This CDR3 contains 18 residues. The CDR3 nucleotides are TGTGCCATCAGTGAATCCCTTTTATCGACAGGGGCTACCCGGCCCCTCCACTTT. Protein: CAISESLLSTGATRPLHF.

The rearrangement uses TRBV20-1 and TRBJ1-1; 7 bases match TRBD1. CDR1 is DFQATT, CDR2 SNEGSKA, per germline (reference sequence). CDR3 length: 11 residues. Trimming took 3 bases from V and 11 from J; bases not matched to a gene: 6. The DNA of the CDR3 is TGCAGTGCTAGTCAGGGGGTATGGGCTTTCTTT. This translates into CSASQGVWAFF.

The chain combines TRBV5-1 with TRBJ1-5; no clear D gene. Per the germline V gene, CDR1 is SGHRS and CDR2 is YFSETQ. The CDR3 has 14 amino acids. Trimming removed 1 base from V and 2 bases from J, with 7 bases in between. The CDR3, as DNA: TGCGCCAGCAGCTTGTGGGGTGGCAATCAGCCCCAGCATTTT. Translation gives CASSLWGGNQPQHF.

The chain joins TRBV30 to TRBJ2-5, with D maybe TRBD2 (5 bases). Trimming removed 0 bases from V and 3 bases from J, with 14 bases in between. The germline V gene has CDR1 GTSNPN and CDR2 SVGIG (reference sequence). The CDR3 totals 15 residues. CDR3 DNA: TGTGCCTGGAGTGTGGTACCGGGGTGGGAAGAGACCCAGTACTTC. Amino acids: CAWSVVPGWEETQYF.

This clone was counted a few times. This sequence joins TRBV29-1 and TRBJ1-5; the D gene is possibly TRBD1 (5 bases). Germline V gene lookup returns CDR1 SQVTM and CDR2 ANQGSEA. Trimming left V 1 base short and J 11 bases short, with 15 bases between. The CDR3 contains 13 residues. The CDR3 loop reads CSVEVSGLGAQHF. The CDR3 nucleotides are TGCAGCGTTGAAGTCTCGGGGTTAGGGGCCCAGCATTTT.